This T cell receptor beta chain was documented in a study of T-cell reconstitution after alpha-beta-depleted transplantation in children. Unique molecular identifiers tagged the TCRbeta library. TCRdb re-analysed the PCR reads in MiXCR, keeping a single row per CDR3 protein. This table holds 250,000 to 300,000 distinct CDR3 sequences, 11% found once. This clonotype has a count of ten or more. A much larger clone sits a single nucleotide away, making a read error possible. The CDR3 covers 11 residues. Deletions cut 7 bases from V and 0 bases from J, with 4 bases between. The source material was peripheral blood, sampled 180 days after TCRalphabeta/CD19-depleted stem cell transplant. The J gene is TRBJ2-7, the V gene TRBV12-3 or TRBV12-4; D remains ambiguous. The TCR originated in a male patient aged 2 to 9 who had a stem cell transplant for chronic granulomatous disease, so the T cells may come from the graft donor. CDR3 sequence reads: CASTLSYEQYF. DNA for the CDR3: TGTGCCAGCACCCTCTCCTACGAGCAGTACTTC.